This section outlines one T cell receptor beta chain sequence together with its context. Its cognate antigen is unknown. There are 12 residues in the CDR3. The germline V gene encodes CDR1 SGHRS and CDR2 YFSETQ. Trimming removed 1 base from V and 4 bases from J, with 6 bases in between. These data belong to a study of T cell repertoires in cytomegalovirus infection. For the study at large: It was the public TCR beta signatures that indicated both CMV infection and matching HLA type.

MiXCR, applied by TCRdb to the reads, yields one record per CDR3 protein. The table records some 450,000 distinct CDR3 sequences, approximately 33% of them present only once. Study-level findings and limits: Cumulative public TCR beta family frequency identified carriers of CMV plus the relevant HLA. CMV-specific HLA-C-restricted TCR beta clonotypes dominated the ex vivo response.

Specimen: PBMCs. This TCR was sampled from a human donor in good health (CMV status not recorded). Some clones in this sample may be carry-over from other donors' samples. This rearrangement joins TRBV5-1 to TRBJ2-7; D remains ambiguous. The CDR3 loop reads CASSLTKYEQYF. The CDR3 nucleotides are TGCGCCAGCAGCTTGACTAAGTACGAGCAGTACTTC.